The 29 T cell receptor beta chains given below trace back to one sample, sequenced in a study of CXCR3-negative and CXCR3-positive naive CD8 T cells. General study points: Comparison of naive cells showed more hydrophobic TRB CDR3s in CXCR3-positive than in CXCR3-negative naive cells.

No antigen has been assigned to these receptors. Carrying UMI labels, the TRB cDNA libraries were prepared through 5' RACE. TCRdb reworked the 5' RACE reads into one entry per CDR3 protein, no DNA. This sample's table reports approximately 98,000 distinct CDR3 sequences. The sample consisted of naive CXCR3+ CD8+ T cells from blood. The subset: CD45RO-CCR7+CD27+CD95- naive CD8+ T cells expressing CXCR3 (TNR3+). The receptors stem from a human donor in good health. Some clones in this sample may be carry-over from other donors' samples.

The chain is built from TRBV27 and TRBJ2-1; as DNA is missing, the TRBD2 call by TCRdb cannot be tested. CDR3 length: 15 residues. Germline lookup yields CDR1 MNHEY and CDR2 SMNVEV (reference sequence). This chain's CDR3 is CASSFRSGGYNEQFF.

This chain links TRBV6-2 or TRBV6-3 with TRBJ2-3; TCRdb's D call of TRBD2 is untestable without DNA. The CDR3 is 13 amino acids. Germline V CDR1 and CDR2: MNHEY, SVGEGT. The CDR3 reads CASGPTDTDTQYF.

The chain recombines TRBV6-5 with TRBJ2-5; there is no DNA to check the TCRdb D call of TRBD2. CDR3 length equals 20 residues. Germline V gene data show CDR1 as MNHEY and CDR2 as SVGAGI. CDR3 loop: CASSYSGLAGGSWVQETQYF.

The chain couples TRBV18 to TRBJ2-7; the D call of TRBD1 rests on TCRdb alone, since no DNA is present to check it. The CDR3 covers 14 residues. From germline, CDR1 is KGHSH and CDR2 LQKENI. The CDR3 loop reads CASSPGGGPYEQYF.

The V and J genes are TRBV29-1 and TRBJ2-3; as DNA is missing, the TRBD1 call by TCRdb cannot be tested. The germline gives CDR1 SQVTM, CDR2 ANQGSEA. The CDR3 extends over 16 amino acids. CDR3 sequence: CSVEGIERGQVDTQYF.

The chain links TRBV25-1 to TRBJ2-1; TCRdb's D call, TRBD1, is unchecked because there is no DNA. Germline V gives CDR1 MGHDK, CDR2 SYGVNS. There are 14 residues in the CDR3. The CDR3 sequence is CASSEMAGVHEQFF.

This chain joins TRBV15 and TRBJ1-1. The length of the CDR3 is 15 residues. CDR1 and CDR2 from the germline V gene are LNHNV and YYDKDF (reference sequence). CDR3 sequence reads: CATSRDRNLNTEAFF.

V usage is TRBV12-3 or TRBV12-4 and J usage is TRBJ2-3. There are 12 residues in the CDR3. The CDR3 sequence is CASSWVEDTQYF.

The chain uses TRBV7-9 and TRBJ2-7; TCRdb names TRBD1, which stays unverified in the absence of DNA. The CDR3 length is 15 residues. Germline CDR1 is SEHNR and CDR2 is FQNEAQ (reference sequence). The CDR3 loop is CASSNGGGLAYEQYF.

This rearrangement joins TRBV29-1 to TRBJ1-1. Germline V gene sequence: CDR1 SQVTM, CDR2 ANQGSEA. The CDR3 spans 12 residues. This chain's CDR3 is CSVEVGATEAFF.

The chain recombines TRBV29-1 with TRBJ2-1; with no DNA, the TCRdb D assignment of TRBD1 cannot be verified. The CDR3 is 13 residues long. Germline V CDR1 and CDR2: SQVTM, ANQGSEA. The CDR3 reads CSLSGGRLSEQFF.

V gene TRBV24-1 combines with J gene TRBJ2-1; TCRdb's assignment of TRBD1 cannot be checked, as there is no DNA. Germline loops: CDR1 KGHDR, CDR2 SFDVKD. This CDR3 has 15 residues. The CDR3 is CATSDDRDQDNEQFF.

The chain joins TRBV27 to TRBJ2-7; TCRdb designates TRBD1, a call that cannot be tested without DNA. Germline V CDR1 and CDR2: MNHEY, SMNVEV (reference sequence). This CDR3 is built from 15 residues. CDR3 sequence reads: CASSPLLNSSYEQYF.

The chain joins TRBV6-5 to TRBJ2-5; TCRdb calls TRBD2, which cannot be checked without DNA. The germline V gene has CDR1 MNHEY and CDR2 SVGAGI. This CDR3 contains 15 residues. The CDR3: CASSPANSGEETQYF.

The V call is TRBV6-5, the J call TRBJ1-6; checking the TCRdb D call of TRBD1 is not possible without DNA. This CDR3 is 15 amino acids long. Germline lookup yields CDR1 MNHEY and CDR2 SVGAGI. The CDR3 loop reads CASSYTGTGGSPLHF.

This chain joins TRBV7-2 and TRBJ2-3; absent DNA, TCRdb's TRBD1 call cannot be checked. The CDR3 covers 15 residues. Per germline, CDR1 SGHTA and CDR2 FQGNSA. This CDR3 is CASSVARGLGDTQYF.

The V call is TRBV29-1, the J call TRBJ1-1; TCRdb proposes TRBD1, but this gene call is untestable without DNA. The CDR3 totals 12 residues. Germline lookup yields CDR1 SQVTM and CDR2 ANQGSEA. The CDR3 is CSGRGMNTEAFF. Complete variable domain (other parts from reference TRBV29-1 and TRBJ1-1): SAVISQKPSRDICQRGTSLTIQCQVDSQVTMMFWYRQQPGQSLTLIATANQGSEATYESGFVIDKFPISRPNLTFSTLTVSNMSPEDSSIYLCSGRGMNTEAFFGQGTRLTVV.

The chain uses TRBV27 and TRBJ2-7. The CDR3 length is 14 residues. The V gene's germline CDR1 is MNHEY and CDR2 SMNVEV (reference sequence). CDR3 region: CASSPLTIRYEQYF.

This chain connects TRBV7-2 to TRBJ2-3; TCRdb reports TRBD2, a call that lacks DNA to check it against. Germline CDR1 and CDR2: SGHTA and FQGNSA. The CDR3 sequence is 15 residues long. This CDR3 is CASSLAPPSVNTQYF.

The chain has TRBV7-9 and TRBJ1-4; the D call of TRBD1 rests on TCRdb alone, since no DNA is present to check it. The CDR3 totals 16 residues. Germline V gives CDR1 SEHNR, CDR2 FQNEAQ (reference sequence). The CDR3: CASSGPQRGTNEKLFF.

J is TRBJ2-1 and V is TRBV21-1. TRBV21-1 is annotated as a pseudogene. The CDR3 extends over 14 amino acids. This CDR3 is CASSKALGPNEQFF.

This chain links TRBV29-1 with TRBJ2-1; TCRdb lists TRBD1, though no DNA is available to test this call. The length of the CDR3 is 16 residues. The V gene's germline CDR1 is SQVTM and CDR2 ANQGSEA. CDR3: CSVEDQDKLIYNEQFF.

This chain links TRBV12-3 or TRBV12-4 with TRBJ2-1; lacking DNA, the TRBD1 call made by TCRdb goes unchecked. The CDR3 contains 15 residues. The CDR3 is CASRPTGVVINEQFF.

V and J are TRBV3-1 and TRBJ2-2. CDR1 is LGHDT and CDR2 is YNNKEL in the germline V gene (reference sequence). This CDR3 spans 15 amino acids. CDR3 residues: CASSHPFANTGELFF.

This chain links TRBV19 with TRBJ1-2; there is no DNA to check the TCRdb D call of TRBD1. CDR3 length: 15 amino acids. Germline lookup yields CDR1 LNHDA and CDR2 SQIVND (reference sequence). CDR3 loop: CASSYTGTGDFSYTF. The full variable domain, its missing parts supplied by reference TRBV19 and TRBJ1-2, is DGGITQSPKYLFRKEGQNVTLSCEQNLNHDAMYWYRQDPGQGLRLIYYSQIVNDFQKGDIAEGYSVSREKKESFPLTVTSAQKNPTAFYLCASSYTGTGDFSYTFGSGTRLTVV.

The genes are TRBV27 and TRBJ2-2; TCRdb proposes TRBD2, but this gene call is untestable without DNA. This CDR3 region has 15 residues. Per germline, CDR1 MNHEY and CDR2 SMNVEV (reference sequence). This chain's CDR3 is CASSLLAGSAGELFF.

The chain has TRBV7-6 and TRBJ2-3; absent DNA, TCRdb's TRBD1 call cannot be checked. The germline CDR1 and CDR2 sequences are SGHVS and FNYEAQ. The CDR3 loop spans 17 amino acids. The CDR3 loop reads CASSLAPGDPHTDTQYF.

V is TRBV25-1 and J is TRBJ2-7. CDR1 is MGHDK, CDR2 SYGVNS, per germline. CDR3 length: 13 amino acids. CDR3 sequence reads: CASSLYLSYEPYF.

The V and J genes are TRBV23-1 and TRBJ2-1; no DNA is available, so the TRBD1 call from TCRdb remains unchecked. TRBV23-1 is flagged as an ORF with uncertain function. The CDR3 loop spans 17 amino acids. CDR3 sequence reads: CASSQQPPGQDYNEQFF.